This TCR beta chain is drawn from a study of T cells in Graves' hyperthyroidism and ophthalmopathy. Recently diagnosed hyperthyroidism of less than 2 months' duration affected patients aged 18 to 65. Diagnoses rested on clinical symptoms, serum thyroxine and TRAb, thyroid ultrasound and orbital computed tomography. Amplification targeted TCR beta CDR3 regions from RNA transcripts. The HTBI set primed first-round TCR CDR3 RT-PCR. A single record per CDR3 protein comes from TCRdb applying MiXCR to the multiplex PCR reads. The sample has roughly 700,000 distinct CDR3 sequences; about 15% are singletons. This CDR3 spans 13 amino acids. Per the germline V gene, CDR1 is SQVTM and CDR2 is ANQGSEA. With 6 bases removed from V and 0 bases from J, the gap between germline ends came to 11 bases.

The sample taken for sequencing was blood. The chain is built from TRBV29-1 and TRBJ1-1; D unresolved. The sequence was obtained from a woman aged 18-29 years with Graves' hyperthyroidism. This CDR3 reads CSVTMSLNTEAFF. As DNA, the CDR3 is TGCAGCGTGACGATGTCCTTGAACACTGAAGCTTTCTTT.